Described below is a single TCR beta chain sequence and its context. These data come from a study of CD8 T cells in Susac syndrome. After extraction with the RNeasy kit, about 0.45 to 1 ug of the RNA was reverse transcribed using random hexamers. TCRdb re-derived calls from the immunoSEQ multiplex PCR reads in MiXCR, one entry per CDR3 protein. The sample holds roughly 70,000 distinct CDR3 sequences; under 96% are singletons and the top ten take 0.1% to 0.12%. Each multiple sclerosis control was a treatment-naive patient with relapsing-remitting disease that was either stable or active. While CD8+ and CD4+ T cells were isolated negatively, TEMRA cells were enriched by FACS. Germline assignment: CDR1 SGDLS and CDR2 YYNGEE. This CDR3 comprises 18 residues. The V end lost 4 bases, the J end lost 3 bases, and 26 bases lay between the germline ends.

This clonotype originated in a human donor with multiple sclerosis. Material: CD4+ T cells from PBMCs. This chain connects TRBV9 to TRBJ2-7; D is possibly TRBD1 or TRBD2 (5 bases each). CDR3 in DNA: TGTGCCAGCAGCCCAGGGAGCACACCCGGAAATGTTCACTACGAGCAGTACTTC. Translation gives CASSPGSTPGNVHYEQYF.